These T cell receptor beta chains were read from a single sample in a study of human T cells and chemical hapten exposure. From the RACE reads, TCRdb called clonotypes with MiXCR, one entry per CDR3 protein. The sample lists roughly 69,000 distinct CDR3 sequences; roughly 11% were seen once. The sequenced sample was whole blood, obtained in connection with sensitization to the hapten diphenylcyclopropenone (DPC). The receptor source for this set is a woman in her twenties or thirties with alopecia areata. Some clones in this sample may be carry-over from other donors' samples. CDR3s include the opening cysteine and the closing phenylalanine or tryptophan. D genes are given only for firm matches. Some rows mark clone size as missing; the rest say once, few, many or name a class of expanded clone.

J gene,clone size,D gene,V gene,CDR3 protein,CDR3 DNA
TRBJ2-7,few,NA,TRBV5-4,CASSFEHQLSEQYF,TGTGCCAGCAGCTTCGAGCACCAGCTAAGCGAGCAGTACTTC
TRBJ1-3,NA,NA,TRBV28,CASSSVGVSGNTIYF,TGTGCCAGCAGTTCGGTAGGGGTGTCTGGAAACACCATATATTTT
TRBJ2-7,NA,NA,TRBV6-6,CATIGGHNDEQYF,TGTGCCACCATAGGCGGGCATAACGACGAGCAGTACTTC
TRBJ2-5,many,TRBD1,TRBV7-2,CASSRPQGYQETQYF,TGTGCCAGCAGCCGACCACAGGGGTACCAAGAGACCCAGTACTTC
TRBJ2-6,few,NA,TRBV2,CASSDGVTGANVLTF,TGTGCCAGCAGTGACGGTGTTACTGGGGCCAACGTCCTGACTTTC
TRBJ1-1,few,NA,TRBV14,CASSYFGTLGYPEDTEAFF,TGTGCCAGCTCGTACTTCGGGACACTAGGATACCCGGAGGACACTGAAGCTTTCTTT
TRBJ1-1,once,NA,TRBV7-8,CTSSLAGFDTEAFF,TGTACCAGCAGCTTAGCGGGGTTTGACACTGAAGCTTTCTTT
TRBJ1-1,NA,NA,TRBV12-3/TRBV12-4,CASSLMSQEAFF,TGTGCCAGCAGTTTAATGTCTCAAGAAGCTTTCTTT
TRBJ2-7,many,NA,TRBV6-5,CASPTWEATGTSSYEQYF,TGTGCCAGCCCCACCTGGGAGGCCACAGGGACGAGCTCCTACGAGCAGTACTTC
TRBJ1-2,few,NA,TRBV29-1,CSVGGDGGYTF,TGCAGCGTTGGCGGGGACGGTGGCTACACCTTC
TRBJ1-5,few,NA,TRBV6-1,CASSVARGQPQHF,TGTGCCAGCAGTGTTGCAAGGGGACAGCCCCAGCATTTT
TRBJ1-1,many,NA,TRBV20-1,CSAQSGGIEAFF,TGCAGTGCCCAATCGGGCGGGATTGAAGCTTTCTTT
TRBJ2-7,NA,NA,TRBV7-2,CASSPGHTYEQYF,TGTGCCAGCAGCCCGGGACATACCTACGAGCAGTACTTC
TRBJ1-4,few,TRBD1,TRBV20-1,CSAPDRATNEKLFF,TGCAGTGCCCCGGACAGGGCAACTAATGAAAAACTGTTTTTT
TRBJ1-1,many,TRBD1,TRBV20-1,CSARDFRRQGATEAFF,TGCAGTGCTAGAGATTTCCGTAGACAGGGGGCGACTGAAGCTTTCTTT
TRBJ1-2,NA,NA,TRBV28,CASSYTNNYGYTF,TGTGCCAGCAGTTATACAAATAACTATGGCTACACCTTC
TRBJ2-1,many,TRBD2,TRBV2,CASREGTSGEQFF,TGTGCCAGCAGAGAAGGGACTAGCGGTGAGCAGTTCTTC
TRBJ2-7,many,NA,TRBV27,CASSLSWGHLSEQYF,TGTGCCAGCAGTTTATCGTGGGGACACCTCTCCGAGCAGTACTTC
TRBJ2-1,few,TRBD2,TRBV9,CASSVGRGFSYNEQFF,TGTGCCAGCAGCGTGGGGCGGGGGTTTTCCTACAATGAGCAGTTCTTC
TRBJ1-5,NA,NA,TRBV18,CASSRTQGIKDQPQHF,TGTGCCAGCTCACGGACTCAGGGGATAAAGGATCAGCCCCAGCATTTT
TRBJ2-3,NA,TRBD1,TRBV5-1,CASIKGQENTDTQYF,TGCGCCAGCATCAAGGGACAGGAAAACACAGATACGCAGTATTTT
TRBJ2-5,NA,NA,TRBV6-5,CASSPPRKSQETQYF,TGTGCCAGCAGCCCCCCCCGGAAATCCCAAGAGACCCAGTACTTC